Each of the 5 T cell receptor beta chains below was sequenced from the same sample in a study of blood T cells in healthy people across ages. Alongside a J-beta primer mix, a sample-barcoded 5' primer served in a second PCR lasting roughly 7 to 12 cycles. A single record per CDR3 protein comes from TCRdb applying MiXCR to the 5' RACE reads. The sample records 1,500,000 or so distinct CDR3 sequences, roughly 59% being singletons. Sequencing was carried out using blood. Source of these receptors: a young man in good health.

The gene calls are TRBV27 and TRBJ2-2; D is tentatively TRBD1 or TRBD2 (5 bases each). From germline, CDR1 is MNHEY and CDR2 SMNVEV (reference sequence). The CDR3 sequence is 15 residues long. Trimming took 5 bases from V and 0 from J, leaving 10 bases between them. CDR3 nucleotide sequence: TGTGCCAGCAGTCGGGACCTTTCGAACACCGGGGAGCTGTTTTTT. This codes for CASSRDLSNTGELFF.

The gene calls are TRBV5-1 and TRBJ2-1; D gene unclear. The CDR3 runs to 16 residues. V was cut by 0 bases and J by 4 bases, with 14 bases left in between. Germline values: CDR1 SGHRS, CDR2 YFSETQ. CDR3 loop: CASSLEFGTAYNEQFF. CDR3 coding DNA: TGCGCCAGCAGCTTGGAATTTGGTACAGCATACAATGAGCAGTTCTTC.

The count of this clonotype is one. CDR3 bases: TGTGCCAGCAGTTCCGGGACAGTCATCGCCTACGAGCAGTACTTC. Translation: CASSSGTVIAYEQYF. The rearrangement links TRBV27 to TRBJ2-7, with 7 bases lining up with TRBD1. The J segment lost 2 bases and the V segment lost 4 bases, leaving 8 bases of the junction unmatched. The CDR3 runs 15 residues. Germline values: CDR1 MNHEY, CDR2 SMNVEV (reference sequence).

The chain uses TRBV7-9 and TRBJ2-5, with D possibly TRBD2 on 5 matching bases. The germline V gene has CDR1 SEHNR and CDR2 FQNEAQ (reference sequence). The CDR3 covers 16 residues. V shed 0 bases and J shed 3 bases, with 14 bases lying between them. In DNA form, the CDR3 reads TGTGCCAGCAGCTTAGCGCGTGGGGAGATGAAAGAGACCCAGTACTTC. It codes for CASSLARGEMKETQYF.

This clonotype has a handful of counts. This chain connects TRBV10-3 to TRBJ2-1; D ambiguous. The DNA end lines up better with TRBJ2-7; the J call may be wrong. The germline CDR1 and CDR2 sequences are ENHRY and SYGVKD. This CDR3 contains 12 residues. The CDR3, as DNA: TGTGCCATCAGTGAGTCCACAGCCGAGCAGTACTTC. Encoded protein: CAISESTAEQYF.